This entry concerns a single TCR beta chain. Antigen specificity is unknown. The PCR was carried out with 60 Vbeta primers and 13 Jbeta primers. Using immunoSEQ multiplex PCR, the repertoire was profiled, and TCRdb retains in-frame clones only, with some absent. The data hold 85,000 to 100,000 clones, with about four fifths observed a single time. This record belongs to a study of cytomegalovirus exposure and HLA in healthy donors. Study-level points and caveats: In a later analysis, productive TCRs from donors in an Asian-associated ancestry cluster reportedly carried fewer N-insertions than the cohort mean.

V was clipped by 3 bases and J by 6 bases; unmatched bases: 10. The CDR3 length is 15 residues. The germline V gene encodes CDR1 KGHSH and CDR2 LQKENI. The chain has TRBV18 and TRBJ1-1; TRBD1 matches 7 bases. The sequence derives from a woman aged 40 to 50 in good health and CMV-seronegative. Material: PBMCs. CDR3 coding DNA: TGTGCCAGCTCACCGCCTTTAGACAGGGTGTCTGAAGCTTTCTTT. Protein: CASSPPLDRVSEAFF.